These T cell receptor beta chains were read from a single sample in a study of OX40 agonist ivuxolimab in advanced cancers. Here immunoSEQ multiplex PCR was the method, and the copy in TCRdb shows in-frame clones only, minus some. The sample consists of roughly 70,000 clones, 86% of them appearing once. Sample: CD4+ or CD8+ T cells sorted from blood, taken in a trial of the OX40 agonist ivuxolimab. The receptors were gathered from an adult with an advanced solid tumor such as melanoma, head and neck, liver or kidney cancer. Both conserved end residues are part of each CDR3. The order of the fields is clone size, D gene, J gene, CDR3 length, V gene, CDR3 protein, CDR3 DNA. D genes are given only for firm matches. Expanded clones are given a class, and other clones once, few, many or no size at all.

clone size: few
D gene: .
J gene: TRBJ2-2
CDR3 length: 13
V gene: TRBV18
CDR3 protein: CASSPQGTGELFF
CDR3 DNA: TGTGCCAGCTCACCACAGGGGACCGGGGAGCTGTTTTTT

clone size: once
D gene: TRBD2
J gene: TRBJ2-2
CDR3 length: 15
V gene: TRBV7-8
CDR3 protein: CASSLVSGATGELFF
CDR3 DNA: TGTGCCAGCAGCTTGGTCAGCGGGGCCACCGGGGAGCTGTTTTTT

clone size: .
D gene: .
J gene: TRBJ1-4
CDR3 length: 14
V gene: TRBV29-1
CDR3 protein: CSVGAGSTNEKLFF
CDR3 DNA: TGTAGCGTCGGAGCAGGGTCCACTAATGAAAAACTGTTTTTT

clone size: .
D gene: TRBD1
J gene: TRBJ1-3
CDR3 length: 15
V gene: TRBV7-2
CDR3 protein: CASSLLQGSGNTIYF
CDR3 DNA: TGTGCCAGCAGCTTATTACAGGGGTCTGGAAACACCATATATTTT

clone size: .
D gene: TRBD1
J gene: TRBJ2-5
CDR3 length: 14
V gene: TRBV5-4
CDR3 protein: CASSSKTGQETQYF
CDR3 DNA: TGTGCCAGCAGCTCTAAGACAGGGCAAGAGACCCAGTACTTC

clone size: .
D gene: TRBD1
J gene: TRBJ1-2
CDR3 length: 15
V gene: TRBV7-3
CDR3 protein: CASSLGGQGRDGYTF
CDR3 DNA: TGTGCCAGCAGCTTAGGTGGACAGGGGAGAGATGGCTACACCTTC

clone size: .
D gene: .
J gene: TRBJ1-3
CDR3 length: 13
V gene: TRBV29-1
CDR3 protein: CSVSQSSGNTIYF
CDR3 DNA: TGCAGCGTTTCACAGAGCTCTGGAAACACCATATATTTT

clone size: .
D gene: .
J gene: TRBJ2-7
CDR3 length: 14
V gene: TRBV30
CDR3 protein: CACTVARGMGEQYF
CDR3 DNA: TGTGCCTGTACCGTAGCTCGCGGTATGGGCGAGCAGTACTTC

clone size: few
D gene: TRBD2
J gene: TRBJ2-2
CDR3 length: 17
V gene: TRBV7-2
CDR3 protein: CASSLQIAGGPPGELFF
CDR3 DNA: TGTGCCAGCAGCCTCCAAATAGCGGGGGGGCCCCCCGGGGAGCTGTTTTTT

clone size: .
D gene: .
J gene: TRBJ1-6
CDR3 length: 13
V gene: TRBV30
CDR3 protein: CAWSAHRDSPLHF
CDR3 DNA: TGTGCCTGGAGTGCCCACCGGGATTCACCCCTCCACTTT

clone size: .
D gene: .
J gene: TRBJ2-6
CDR3 length: 23
V gene: TRBV21-1
CDR3 protein: CASSKVVPGQGGRSFSGANVLTF
CDR3 DNA: TGTGCCAGCAGCAAAGTCGTCCCGGGACAGGGGGGCCGGTCCTTCTCTGGGGCCAACGTCCTGACTTTC

clone size: once
D gene: .
J gene: TRBJ2-6
CDR3 length: 16
V gene: TRBV6-1
CDR3 protein: CASSEASISGANVLTF
CDR3 DNA: TGTGCCAGCAGTGAAGCGAGCATCTCTGGGGCCAACGTCCTGACTTTC

clone size: many
D gene: .
J gene: TRBJ1-1
CDR3 length: 14
V gene: TRBV6-5
CDR3 protein: CASSYSREARKAFF
CDR3 DNA: TGTGCCAGCAGTTACTCCAGGGAAGCAAGAAAAGCTTTCTTT

clone size: .
D gene: .
J gene: TRBJ1-6
CDR3 length: 14
V gene: TRBV4-3
CDR3 protein: CASSQGTLPSPLHF
CDR3 DNA: TGCGCCAGCAGCCAGGGGACACTTCCTTCACCCCTCCACTTT